This T cell receptor (beta chain) was obtained from a study of PD-1 blockade in classical Hodgkin lymphoma. Generated by immunoSEQ multiplex PCR, the TCRdb table keeps only in-frame clones and is missing some. The sample carries some 27,000 clones, approximately 90% recorded once. As concerns this clone: As yet, its antigen is unknown.

The time point here: newly diagnosed, previously untreated cHL patient sample. Acting as the comparison were PBMCs from newly diagnosed, untreated classical Hodgkin lymphoma. Findings and limits, study-wide: Possibly reflecting disease activity or prior therapy, repertoire differences have causes that remain undefined. Baseline TCR diversity was reportedly lower in newly diagnosed patients than in healthy donors. It was reported as lower still in relapsed/refractory patients.

This sequence originates from a human donor with classical Hodgkin lymphoma. The sample comprised peripheral blood mononuclear cells (PBMCs).

Written as DNA, the CDR3 is TGTGCCAGTAGCAAAGGGAGGACCGCCTACGAGCAGTACTTC. Amino acid sequence: CASSKGRTAYEQYF. The rearrangement uses TRBV19 and TRBJ2-7, with D maybe TRBD2 (6 bases). Deletions cut 6 bases from V and 2 bases from J, with 14 bases between. The germline V gene has CDR1 LNHDA and CDR2 SQIVND (reference sequence). The CDR3 is 14 residues long.